This TCR beta chain was identified during a study of blood T cell repertoires in COVID-19. Study-wide context: Italy, Spain and the United States were the sources of the convalescent and acute COVID-19 samples.

V lost 3 bases to trimming and J lost 1 base; unmatched junction nucleotides: 3. The CDR3 runs 14 residues. The germline V gene encodes CDR1 MNHEY and CDR2 SMNVEV (reference sequence). TCRdb's table, derived via immunoSEQ multiplex PCR, lists solely in-frame clones and lacks some. The sample includes about 150,000 clones, 80% to 90% of them seen just once. The clonotype comes from a man aged 18 to 35 with COVID-19, enrolled during active disease. The V gene is TRBV27, the J gene TRBJ2-7; 7 bases match TRBD2. Sequenced material: peripheral blood. The CDR3 spells CASSFAGLSYEQYF. Written as DNA, the CDR3 is TGTGCCAGCAGTTTTGCGGGACTATCCTACGAGCAGTACTTC.